This T cell receptor (beta chain) was sequenced in a study of identical twins. Study-wide results and caveats: Insertion counts were lower in abundant cord blood beta clonotypes, a trend that memory repertoires did not show. Interpretation of the results relied on cross-sectional statistical analysis and not on following the same donors.

Notes on this clonotype: Its antigen is unknown.

The CDR3 spans 15 residues. Looked up from germline, CDR1 is SGDLS and CDR2 is YYNGEE. V lost 1 base to trimming and J lost 0 bases, with 7 bases between them. All donors were healthy Caucasians. TCRdb independently ran MiXCR on the 5' RACE reads; one entry per CDR3 protein. The sample has 500,000 or so distinct CDR3 sequences, roughly 13% seen once. These data also featured in a second study, about yellow fever vaccine responses in identical twins. This second study notes: Twin vaccine T cell responses reportedly seemed partly convergent, partly personalized.

The source material was CD4+ T cells sorted from blood. The clonotype comes from a woman aged 18-30 years in good health. This sequence joins TRBV9 and TRBJ2-2; unclear D gene. The CDR3: CASSVTGSNTGELFF. The CDR3 coding sequence is TGTGCCAGCAGCGTAACCGGATCGAACACCGGGGAGCTGTTTTTT.